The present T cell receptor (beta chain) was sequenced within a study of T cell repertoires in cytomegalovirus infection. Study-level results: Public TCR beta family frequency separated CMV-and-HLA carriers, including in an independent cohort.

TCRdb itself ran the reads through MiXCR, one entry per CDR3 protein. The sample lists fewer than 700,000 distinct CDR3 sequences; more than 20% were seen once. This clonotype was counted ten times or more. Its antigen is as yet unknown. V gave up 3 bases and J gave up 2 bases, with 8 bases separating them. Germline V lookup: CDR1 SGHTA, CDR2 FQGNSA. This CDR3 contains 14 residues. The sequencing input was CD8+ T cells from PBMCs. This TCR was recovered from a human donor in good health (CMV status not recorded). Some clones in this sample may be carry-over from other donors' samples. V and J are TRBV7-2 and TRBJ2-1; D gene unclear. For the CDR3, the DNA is TGTGCCAGCAGCTTTCGGGTCGCCTACAATGAGCAGTTCTTC. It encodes CASSFRVAYNEQFF. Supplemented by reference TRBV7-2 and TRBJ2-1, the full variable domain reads GAGVSQSPSNKVTEKGKDVELRCDPISGHTALYWYRQSLGQGLEFLIYFQGNSAPDKSGLPSDRFSAERTGGSVSTLTIQRTQQEDSAVYLCASSFRVAYNEQFFGPGTRLTVL.